This T cell receptor (beta chain) appears in the sequencing data of a study of PD-L1 blockade in urothelial cancer. Time point meaning: pretreatment peripheral blood. Libraries were prepared by immunoSEQ multiplex PCR; TCRdb keeps only in-frame clonotypes and omits some of them. The table records tens of thousands of clones, roughly 79% of them present only once. The sample here was PBMCs, taken around atezolizumab (anti-PD-L1) treatment. This TCR came from a man aged 70-80 years with urothelial cancer.

The chain's CDR3 is CASSLVAGSGHEQYF. Written as DNA, the CDR3 is TGTGCCAGCAGCTTAGTCGCGGGAAGTGGCCACGAGCAGTACTTC. The chain couples TRBV7-8 to TRBJ2-7, with D perhaps matching TRBD2 (6 bases). The CDR3 has 15 residues. Trimming shortened V by 1 base and J by 5 bases, and 15 bases separated the two germline ends. Germline assignment: CDR1 SGHVS and CDR2 FQNEAQ.